This T cell receptor beta chain derives from a study of blood T cells in healthy people across ages. Whole-study results and caveats: Diversity estimated from one million T cells was considered an underestimate.

Sample-barcoded 5' priming and a J-beta primer mix drove a second PCR of roughly 7 to 11 cycles. TCRdb re-called the 5' RACE reads through MiXCR, storing one row per CDR3 protein. Among over 950,000 distinct CDR3 sequences listed, around 54% were seen once. Researchers collected roughly 9.8 milliliters of peripheral blood from every single donor. On this clonotype itself: Its target is unknown.

Sequencing input: blood. The sequence was obtained from a woman aged 55-69 years in good health.

The CDR3, as DNA: TGTGCCACCAGTGACCCGACAGGGGCGGGTTCCTACGAGCAGTACTTC. Translation: CATSDPTGAGSYEQYF. V usage is TRBV24-1 and J usage is TRBJ2-7; 8 nucleotides match TRBD1. After removal of 4 bases from V and 1 base from J, the junction contained 8 bases not matched to a gene. Germline assignment: CDR1 KGHDR and CDR2 SFDVKD. The CDR3 is made up of 16 amino acids.